A selection of T cell receptor beta chains follows, all from one sample in a study of cytomegalovirus exposure and HLA in healthy donors. Method: immunoSEQ multiplex PCR; TCRdb's copy keeps in-frame clones and lacks some. Among approximately 190,000 clones, roughly 90% were seen once, and the ten largest hold around 0.99%. Sequenced input: PBMCs. The source is a boy aged 2-15 years in good health and CMV-seronegative. CDR3s include the opening cysteine and the closing phenylalanine or tryptophan. A D gene is named only where the DNA matches it firmly. The listing skips clone size in some rows; elsewhere it reads once, few, many or a size class.

- TRBJ1-2 15 TRBV5-1 TRBD1 TGCGCCAGCAGCCCCACAACAGGGGCGGACTATGGCTACACCTTC CASSPTTGADYGYTF
- TRBJ2-3 17 TRBV7-7 TRBD2 TGTGCCAGCAGCCTTGGCAGACTAGCGGGAAGCACAGATACGCAGTATTTT CASSLGRLAGSTDTQYF
- TRBJ2-7 14 TRBV6-5 TRBD1 TGTGCCAGAGTGAAGGGGACAGGGGGATCTGAGCAGTACTTC CARVKGTGGSEQYF
- TRBJ2-7 12 TRBV2 - TGTGCCAGCAGTGGAGACTCCTACGAGCAGTACTTC CASSGDSYEQYF
- TRBJ1-1 11 TRBV6-5 - TGTGCCTGCTCCTTAGGGGCTGAAGCTTTCTTT CACSLGAEAFF
- TRBJ1-4 12 TRBV7-9 - TGTGCCAGCAGCTCCAATCAGGAAAAACTGTTTTTT CASSSNQEKLFF
- TRBJ2-3 14 TRBV29-1 - TGCAGCGCCCGACCGCTTACTAGCCCAGATACGCAGTATTTT CSARPLTSPDTQYF
- TRBJ2-2 14 TRBV4-1 - TGCGCCAGCAGCCAAGCGGGACTCGTCGGGGAGCTGTTTTTT CASSQAGLVGELFF
- TRBJ2-1 19 TRBV21-1 - TGTGCCAGCAGCAAAGCGAGCGGGACTAGCGGGAGGGCTGACAATGAGCAGTTCTTC CASSKASGTSGRADNEQFF
- TRBJ2-1 15 TRBV18 - TGTGCCAGCTCACTAGTCGTGGGGGCCGAGGATGAGCAGTTCTTC CASSLVVGAEDEQFF
- TRBJ2-7 14 TRBV6-5 TRBD2 TGTGCCAGCAGTCTTCGGACTAGCGGCTACGAGCAGTACTTC CASSLRTSGYEQYF
once TRBJ2-7 14 TRBV7-9 TRBD1 TGTGCCAGCAGCCGGACAGGGAGCTCCTACGAGCAGTACTTC CASSRTGSSYEQYF
- TRBJ1-6 17 TRBV7-3 - TGTGCCAGCAGCTTGGGGCCTACGATCTCCTATAATTCACCCCTCCACTTT CASSLGPTISYNSPLHF
- TRBJ2-3 18 TRBV7-9 TRBD1 TGTGCCAGCAGCCTCGCCTCCGGGACAGGGATGTTACGAGATACGCAGTATTTT CASSLASGTGMLRDTQYF
- TRBJ2-1 15 TRBV19 TRBD2 TGTGCCAGTAGTATTGGACTAGCGGGGTACAATGAGCAGTTCTTC CASSIGLAGYNEQFF
- TRBJ2-5 17 TRBV7-7 TRBD2 TGTGCCAGCAGCTTTCGACCGACTAGCGGGATTAAAGAGACCCAGTACTTC CASSFRPTSGIKETQYF
- TRBJ2-1 12 TRBV19 TRBD1 TGTGCCAGTAGGACAGGGTACAATGAGCAGTTCTTC CASRTGYNEQFF
- TRBJ1-2 15 TRBV7-8 - TGTGCCAGCAGCTTAGCGCCGGCAGGGGACTATGGCTACACCTTC CASSLAPAGDYGYTF
- TRBJ2-2 14 TRBV6-1 - TGTGCCAGCAGTGAGAGGGAGTACACCGGGGAGCTGTTTTTT CASSEREYTGELFF
- TRBJ2-5 14 TRBV4-1 - TGCGCCAGCAGCCTCCGGGGTTTACAAGAGACCCAGTACTTC CASSLRGLQETQYF
- TRBJ2-7 14 TRBV6-1 - TGTGCCAGCGGTACGCGGATTCGGACCTACGAGCAGTACTTC CASGTRIRTYEQYF
- TRBJ2-5 16 TRBV9 TRBD2 TGTGCCAGCAGCCCCGGACTAGCGGCAATCCAAGAGACCCAGTACTTC CASSPGLAAIQETQYF
- TRBJ2-2 19 TRBV11-3 TRBD1 TGTGCCAGCAGCAAACAAGGTTATGGACAGGGGGCCGACACCGGGGAGCTGTTTTTT CASSKQGYGQGADTGELFF
- TRBJ2-3 17 TRBV5-1 TRBD2 TGCGCCAGCAGAGCCCATCCCCTAGCGGGGGGACTAGATACGCAGTATTTT CASRAHPLAGGLDTQYF
- TRBJ1-2 15 TRBV30 - TGTGCCTGGAGTGGAGGACGGGGGAACAACTATGGCTACACCTTC CAWSGGRGNNYGYTF
- TRBJ1-3 15 TRBV6-1 - TGTGCCAGCAGTGAAGCGGGGGGGGTCGGAAACACCATATATTTT CASSEAGGVGNTIYF
few TRBJ1-2 14 TRBV28 - TGTGCCAGCAGTTTAGGGTCCCTTGGGGGGAGCTACACCTTC CASSLGSLGGSYTF
- TRBJ1-5 18 TRBV18 - TGTGCCAGCTCACCAGATAAGGTTCAACAGCCGAGGGAAAAGCCCCAGCATTTT CASSPDKVQQPREKPQHF
- TRBJ1-4 15 TRBV27 TRBD1 TGTGCCAGCAGTTCCTACGGGACAGGGCTCGAAAAACTGTTTTTT CASSSYGTGLEKLFF
- TRBJ2-7 15 TRBV4-1 - TGCGCCAGCAGCCAGATCCCTTTAGGGGTCTACGAGCAGTACTTC CASSQIPLGVYEQYF
few TRBJ1-3 15 TRBV14 - TGTGCCAGCAGCCGGTCTAGGAGCTCTGGAAACACCATATATTTT CASSRSRSSGNTIYF
- TRBJ2-6 14 TRBV28 - TGTGCCAGCAGTACAATGGACAGGGCCAACGTCCTGACTTTC CASSTMDRANVLTF
- TRBJ2-1 17 TRBV28 TRBD2 TGTGCCAGCAGGCGACCGACTAGCGGGCCATCGAATAATGAGCAGTTCTTC CASRRPTSGPSNNEQFF
- TRBJ1-1 14 TRBV6-5 TRBD1 TGTGCCAGCAGTTACGGGACAGGGGACACTGAAGCTTTCTTT CASSYGTGDTEAFF
- TRBJ2-2 17 TRBV11-2 TRBD2 TGTGCCAGCAGCTTAGGCGGGGGGAATGGCGTCTCCGGGGAGCTGTTTTTT CASSLGGGNGVSGELFF
- TRBJ2-7 17 TRBV4-1 TRBD2 TGCGCCAGCAGCCAAGTGGGACTAGCGGGAACCTCCTACGAGCAGTACTTC CASSQVGLAGTSYEQYF
- TRBJ1-2 13 TRBV29-1 TRBD1 TGCAGCGTTGAGGGACAGGGGGTCTATGGCTACACCTTC CSVEGQGVYGYTF
- TRBJ2-3 18 TRBV18 - TGTGCCAGCTCATCGACAGCGCTAGGGCCTACCTTAGGGGATACGCAGTATTTT CASSSTALGPTLGDTQYF
- TRBJ2-3 14 TRBV5-4 - TGTGCCAGCAGCTTGCGTGGAGGGGCAGATACGCAGTATTTT CASSLRGGADTQYF